The clone carrying this T cell receptor (beta chain) has a count of ten or more. V lost 4 bases, J lost 6 bases, and 6 bases stayed unmatched. CDR1 and CDR2 (germline): SGDLS, YYNGEE. This CDR3 region has 13 residues. This sample was included in a study of molecular identifiers for immune sequencing clone quantification. TCRdb fed the PCR reads into MiXCR, producing one record per CDR3 protein. The data show approximately 550,000 distinct CDR3 sequences, with about 21% seen just once and approximately 0.84% held by the top ten. This chain uses TRBV9 with TRBJ2-7; 8 bases map to TRBD2. Sample: naive CD8+ T cells from blood, with Jurkat cell RNA spiked in. Sample subset: FACS-sorted CD8+CD4-CCR7+CD45RA+ naive T cells. The TCR comes from a human donor in good health. Some libraries in this study had Jurkat cell RNA spiked in. CDR3 protein: CASSPGGGIEQYF. As DNA, the CDR3 is TGTGCCAGCAGCCCGGGGGGGGGGATCGAGCAGTACTTC.